Included here is one TCR beta chain sequence, with context. V was pared by 5 bases and J by 5 bases, with 16 bases between. CDR3 size: 15 residues. The germline CDR1 and CDR2 sequences are MNHEY and SVGEGT. This entry comes from a study of blood T cell repertoires in COVID-19. Study in general: Sites in the United States, Italy and Spain provided acute and convalescent COVID-19 samples.

Methods used by the authors: Estimation of nucleated cell counts was performed using reference gene primer amplification. Repertoires were generated with immunoSEQ multiplex PCR, while TCRdb's copy carries only in-frame clones and drops some. For V, J and clone size, that table is used; D and trimming come from the DNA. The data hold 45,000 to 50,000 clones, with over 80% observed a single time. This receptor was identified in a man between 65 and 85 years old with acute or convalescent COVID-19. The material sequenced was peripheral blood. This chain uses TRBV6-2 or TRBV6-3 with TRBJ1-5; D is unresolved. CDR3 in amino acids: CASSPRRDTHQPQHF. CDR3 bases: TGTGCCAGCAGTCCCCGCCGGGATACCCATCAGCCCCAGCATTTT.